One sample yielded the 23 T cell receptor beta chains listed below, sequenced in a study of cytomegalovirus exposure and HLA in healthy donors. Amplification used 60 Vbeta primers and 13 Jbeta primers. Clones were sequenced by immunoSEQ multiplex PCR, and TCRdb holds only the in-frame ones, with some missing. The sample yields 95,000 to 110,000 clones, roughly 77% seen once. The sequenced sample was PBMCs. The receptors come from a woman younger than 30 in good health and CMV-seropositive.

This chain uses TRBV5-1 with TRBJ2-5; perhaps TRBD1 as D (6 bases). CDR1 is SGHRS and CDR2 is YFSETQ in the germline V gene. The CDR3 is 15 amino acids. The V gene lost 3 bases and the J gene lost 5 bases, with 17 bases spanning the gap. CDR3: CASSWDTRGSETQYF. The CDR3 coding sequence is TGCGCCAGCAGCTGGGACACACGAGGATCGGAGACCCAGTACTTC.

The V and J genes are TRBV7-3 and TRBJ1-2; 7 bases are shared with TRBD1. The ends lost 1 base at V and 6 bases at J; junction bases unmatched: 8. The CDR3 has 15 amino acids. The germline gives CDR1 SGHTA, CDR2 FQGTGA. The CDR3, as DNA: TGTGCCAGCAGCTTAAATCATCAGGGGGGAGATGGCTACACCTTC. Translated: CASSLNHQGGDGYTF.

The rearrangement links TRBV19 to TRBJ1-3, with 7 bases that match TRBD1. Trimming at V came to 6 bases and at J to 4 bases, leaving 6 bases not matched to a gene. The CDR3 contains 14 residues. CDR1 is LNHDA, CDR2 SQIVND, per germline (reference sequence). The CDR3 here is CASSRTGAGNTIYF. CDR3 in DNA: TGTGCCAGTAGCCGAACAGGGGCCGGAAACACCATATATTTT.

The chain has TRBV5-8 and TRBJ1-5; a weak D match, TRBD1 (6 bases). The CDR3 contains 17 residues. Germline-derived CDR1 and CDR2 are SGHTS and YDEGEE. The V end was cut by 3 bases, the J end by 7 bases, with 23 bases between. This CDR3 reads CASSYAGLQGRGQPQHF. Here the CDR3 DNA reads TGTGCCAGCAGCTACGCAGGTTTACAGGGCCGAGGCCAGCCCCAGCATTTT.

The J gene is TRBJ2-7, the V gene TRBV5-6, with TRBD2 matching 8 bases. Germline values: CDR1 SGHDT, CDR2 YYEEEE. The CDR3 sequence is 15 residues long. Unmatched junction bases numbered 9, after V lost 4 bases and J lost 3 bases. Written as DNA, the CDR3 is TGTGCCAGCAGCCCGAACTTGGGACTAGACTACGAGCAGTACTTC. This translates into CASSPNLGLDYEQYF.

This chain's CDR3 is CASSASPGLTKQYF. Here the CDR3 DNA reads TGTGCCAGCAGCGCATCCCCAGGACTAACCAAGCAGTACTTC. The chain uses TRBV7-7 and TRBJ2-7, with D possibly TRBD2 on 6 matching bases. Germline CDR1 SSHAT, CDR2 FNYEAQ (reference sequence). The CDR3 loop spans 14 amino acids. V was clipped by 5 bases and J by 8 bases, with 19 bases between them.

The chain couples TRBV18 to TRBJ2-7; 12 positions agree with TRBD1. This CDR3 has 15 residues. The germline gives CDR1 KGHSH, CDR2 LQKENI. V lost 5 bases to trimming and J lost 3 bases; unmatched junction nucleotides: 5. For the CDR3, the DNA is TGTGCCAGCTCAACCGGGACAGGGGGCTTCTACGAGCAGTACTTC. This gives the protein CASSTGTGGFYEQYF.

The gene calls are TRBV7-9 and TRBJ1-2; D is ambiguous. The CDR3 covers 13 residues. V lost 5 bases and J 4 bases, leaving 11 bases between the germline ends. Germline V lookup: CDR1 SEHNR, CDR2 FQNEAQ (reference sequence). The CDR3 region has the DNA TGTGCCAGCAGCCTACCCCCCGGCTATGGCTACACCTTC. It encodes CASSLPPGYGYTF.

The chain couples TRBV7-8 to TRBJ2-5; D ambiguous. The CDR3 is 14 residues long. Looked up from germline, CDR1 is SGHVS and CDR2 is FQNEAQ. V was pared by 1 base and J by 1 base, with 7 bases between. The CDR3 coding sequence is TGTGCCAGCAGCTTAGGGGCCGGCCAAGAGACCCAGTACTTC. It is translated as CASSLGAGQETQYF. Combining the CDR3 with reference TRBV7-8 and TRBJ2-5 gives the whole variable domain GAGVSQSPRYKVAKRGQDVALRCDPISGHVSLFWYQQALGQGPEFLTYFQNEAQLDKSGLPSDRFFAERPEGSVSTLKIQRTQQEDSAVYLCASSLGAGQETQYFGPGTRLLVL.

The rearrangement links TRBV2 to TRBJ1-1; 8 nucleotides match TRBD1. The V gene's germline CDR1 is SNHLY and CDR2 FYNNEI. The CDR3 loop spans 13 amino acids. V dropped 11 bases and J dropped 0; count of bases not matched to a gene: 5. The CDR3 spells CAGTGRVNTEAFF. For the CDR3, the DNA is TGTGCCGGGACAGGAAGAGTGAACACTGAAGCTTTCTTT.

The CDR3 nucleotides are TGTGCCAGCAGTTTAGCGGGGCTTCTAGATACGCAGTATTTT. The encoded protein is CASSLAGLLDTQYF. This rearrangement joins TRBV6-5 to TRBJ2-3; 8 positions agree with TRBD2. The trim removed 4 bases at V and 5 bases at J, leaving 5 bases unmatched. Germline CDR1 is MNHEY and CDR2 is SVGAGI. This CDR3 has 14 residues.

CDR3 sequence: CASSLERSTDTQYF. The DNA for the CDR3 is TGTGCCAGCAGCTTGGAGCGGAGCACAGATACGCAGTATTTT. The genes are TRBV5-4 and TRBJ2-3, with D possibly TRBD2 on 5 matching bases. Germline CDR1 reads SGHNT; CDR2 reads YYREEE (reference sequence). V was shortened by 0 bases and J by 0 bases, with 5 bases between the two germline ends. The CDR3 is 14 residues long.

This clone was seen once. This chain joins TRBV7-8 and TRBJ2-1; 8 bases are a match to TRBD2. CDR3 size: 16 residues. Germline assignment: CDR1 SGHVS and CDR2 FQNEAQ. V was pared by 1 base and J by 4 bases, with 6 bases of the junction left unmatched. The chain's CDR3 is CASSLETSGWYNEQFF. Written as DNA, the CDR3 is TGTGCCAGCAGCTTAGAAACTAGCGGCTGGTACAATGAGCAGTTCTTC.

The chain has TRBV28 and TRBJ2-5; D remains unclear. This CDR3 is 14 amino acids long. The V and J ends lost 4 bases and 9 bases respectively, with 18 bases between them. Germline loops: CDR1 MDHEN, CDR2 SYDVKM. The CDR3 reads CASSSIDPNQAQYF. The CDR3 nucleotides are TGTGCCAGCAGTTCCATCGACCCAAACCAGGCCCAGTACTTC.

J is TRBJ2-3 and V is TRBV4-1; D might be TRBD2 (6 bases). Germline lookup yields CDR1 MGHRA and CDR2 YSYEKL. V was pared by 4 bases and J by 0 bases, with 8 bases between. The CDR3 runs to 14 residues. In DNA, the CDR3 is TGCGCCAGCAGCCGGGCGGGGAGCACAGATACGCAGTATTTT. As protein: CASSRAGSTDTQYF.

V is TRBV5-6 and J is TRBJ2-7; unclear D gene. This CDR3 is 13 amino acids long. Looked up from germline, CDR1 is SGHDT and CDR2 is YYEEEE. V lost 0 bases, J lost 5 bases, and 9 bases lay in between. The CDR3 is CASSLAGLNEQYF. The CDR3 region has the DNA TGTGCCAGCAGCTTGGCCGGGTTGAACGAGCAGTACTTC.

This clone was counted between two and nine times. The J gene is TRBJ2-3, the V gene TRBV4-1; 8 bases fit TRBD2. Trimming cost V 4 bases and J 3 bases; bases outside gene matches: 3. CDR1 is MGHRA and CDR2 is YSYEKL in the germline V gene. The CDR3 is made up of 14 amino acids. In DNA, the CDR3 is TGCGCCAGCAGCCTCCGACTAGCGACAGATACGCAGTATTTT. Translating gives CASSLRLATDTQYF.

The gene calls are TRBV9 and TRBJ2-7; no clear D. Trimming left V 4 bases short and J 2 bases short, with 13 bases between. The CDR3 length is 14 residues. Germline CDR1 reads SGDLS; CDR2 reads YYNGEE. The CDR3 region has the DNA TGTGCCAGCAGCCCCGAGGTCGTTGCCTACGAGCAGTACTTC. Protein: CASSPEVVAYEQYF.

The V gene is TRBV5-1, the J gene TRBJ1-1; D not resolved. V was cut by 1 base and J by 9 bases, with 7 bases left in between. The CDR3 length is 11 residues. The V gene's germline CDR1 is SGHRS and CDR2 YFSETQ. The CDR3 is CASSLSGKAFF. The CDR3 DNA sequence: TGCGCCAGCAGCTTGTCCGGGAAAGCTTTCTTT.

The chain recombines TRBV30 with TRBJ2-5; D possibly corresponds to TRBD2 (6 bases). The germline V gene has CDR1 GTSNPN and CDR2 SVGIG (reference sequence). V was cut by 5 bases and J by 7 bases, with 17 bases left in between. This CDR3 is 13 amino acids long. CDR3 sequence: CAWAPSSVGTQYF. For the CDR3, the DNA is TGTGCCTGGGCACCGTCTAGCGTCGGGACCCAGTACTTC.

To note about this clone: One end of the junction varies from germline; a read error may be responsible. The V and J genes are TRBV7-7 and TRBJ2-1; 8 bases agree with TRBD2. CDR3 length equals 15 residues. Germline assignment: CDR1 SSHAT and CDR2 FNYEAQ (reference sequence). CDR3 amino acids: CASSLGISGTIEQFF. The CDR3 DNA is TGTGCTAGCAGCTTAGGTATTAGCGGGACAATTGAGCAGTTCTTC.

This clone was recorded a few times. The chain carries TRBV7-9 and TRBJ1-1, with D perhaps TRBD1 (5 bases). CDR1 is SEHNR and CDR2 is FQNEAQ in the germline V gene (reference sequence). CDR3 length: 14 residues. V was pared by 1 base and J by 3 bases, with 9 bases between. CDR3 sequence: CASSLVGEYTEAFF. CDR3 nucleotide sequence: TGTGCCAGCAGCTTAGTAGGGGAATACACTGAAGCTTTCTTT. The full variable domain, with the rest looked up from reference TRBV7-9 and TRBJ1-1, is DTGVSQNPRHKITKRGQNVTFRCDPISEHNRLYWYRQTLGQGPEFLTYFQNEAQLEKSRLLSDRFSAERPKGSFSTLEIQRTEQGDSAMYLCASSLVGEYTEAFFGQGTRLTVV.

The chain carries TRBV11-2 and TRBJ1-1, with 8 bases that match TRBD1. This CDR3 region has 15 residues. The germline gives CDR1 SGHAT, CDR2 FQNNGV. The junction had 14 bases not matched to a gene; V was cut back by 6 bases and J by 8 bases. The CDR3 DNA follows: TGTGCCAGCAGTGGCCCTGGCGACAGGGGAACCGAAGCTTTCTTT. Its protein is CASSGPGDRGTEAFF.